The T cell receptor beta chain described here comes from a study of blood T cell repertoires in COVID-19. Across the whole study: Samples came from the United States, Italy and Spain, spanning acute and convalescent COVID-19. Sample material is recorded as cDNA or gDNA derived from T cells, B-cell-depleted T cells, or PBMCs.

Per the original data handling: Amplifying reference gene primers gave estimates of nucleated cell counts. Libraries were prepared by immunoSEQ multiplex PCR; TCRdb keeps only in-frame clonotypes and omits some of them. That table furnishes V, J and clone size, whereas the DNA furnished D and trimming. The data hold roughly 150,000 clones, with about 80% observed a single time. This receptor was taken from a woman over 75 with acute or convalescent COVID-19. The sample comprised peripheral blood.

The CDR3 protein is CASSPTVTGKLGAYGYTF. As DNA, the CDR3 is TGTGCCAGCAGTCCGACTGTGACGGGCAAGCTAGGGGCCTATGGCTACACCTTC. The rearrangement joins TRBV6-4 to TRBJ1-2; D might be TRBD1 (5 bases). The germline CDR1 and CDR2 sequences are MRHNA and SNTAGT. V lost 5 bases and J 4 bases, leaving 26 bases between the germline ends. The CDR3 length is 18 residues.